Listed below are T cell receptor beta chains from one sample, sequenced in a study of T cells in Graves' hyperthyroidism and ophthalmopathy. MiXCR was run by TCRdb on the multiplex PCR reads, yielding one entry per CDR3 protein. The sample lists approximately 480,000 distinct CDR3 sequences, about a fifth occurring once. The sample consisted of blood. The receptors here all came from a man younger than 30 with Graves' hyperthyroidism. The CDR3 runs from the conserved cysteine through the conserved F or W. The order of the fields is V gene, J gene, CDR3 length, D gene, clone size, CDR3 protein, CDR3 DNA. The D gene is left open where the match is weak. Clone size is not always given. Where it is, it says once, few, many or a class for expanded clones.

V gene: TRBV6-1
J gene: TRBJ2-7
CDR3 length: 14
D gene: NA
clone size: many
CDR3 protein: CASRARGSSYEQYF
CDR3 DNA: TGTGCCAGCAGGGCAAGGGGATCTTCCTACGAGCAGTACTTC

V gene: TRBV5-1
J gene: TRBJ1-3
CDR3 length: 17
D gene: TRBD1
clone size: many
CDR3 protein: CASSLMGQGLSGNTIYF
CDR3 DNA: TGCGCCAGCAGCTTGATGGGACAGGGCCTCTCTGGAAACACCATATATTTT

V gene: TRBV12-3/TRBV12-4
J gene: TRBJ2-7
CDR3 length: 13
D gene: NA
clone size: once
CDR3 protein: CASSAATTSEQYF
CDR3 DNA: TGTGCCAGCAGTGCTGCTACAACTAGCGAGCAGTACTTC

V gene: TRBV6-1
J gene: TRBJ2-7
CDR3 length: 14
D gene: NA
clone size: many
CDR3 protein: CASSGPPLTYEQYF
CDR3 DNA: TGTGCCAGCAGTGGGCCCCCGCTTACCTACGAGCAGTACTTC

V gene: TRBV10-3
J gene: TRBJ1-2
CDR3 length: 14
D gene: NA
clone size: few
CDR3 protein: CAISIRTANYGYTF
CDR3 DNA: TGTGCCATCAGCATTAGGACAGCGAACTATGGCTACACCTTC

V gene: TRBV4-1
J gene: TRBJ2-5
CDR3 length: 17
D gene: TRBD2
clone size: NA
CDR3 protein: CASSHARTSWEGETQYF
CDR3 DNA: TGCGCCAGCAGCCATGCCCGGACTAGTTGGGAGGGAGAGACCCAGTACTTC

V gene: TRBV7-6
J gene: TRBJ2-5
CDR3 length: 15
D gene: TRBD1
clone size: NA
CDR3 protein: CASSLVGGAGETQYF
CDR3 DNA: TGTGCCAGCAGCTTAGTAGGGGGCGCAGGGGAGACCCAGTACTTC

V gene: TRBV2
J gene: TRBJ1-1
CDR3 length: 16
D gene: NA
clone size: many
CDR3 protein: CASSETGGLPHTEAFF
CDR3 DNA: TGTGCCAGCAGTGAAACGGGGGGACTGCCTCACACTGAAGCTTTCTTT

V gene: TRBV6-4
J gene: TRBJ2-2
CDR3 length: 17
D gene: TRBD1
clone size: many
CDR3 protein: CASSDSPAGGNTGELFF
CDR3 DNA: TGTGCCAGCAGTGACTCCCCGGCAGGGGGCAACACCGGGGAGCTGTTTTTT

V gene: TRBV12-3/TRBV12-4
J gene: TRBJ2-7
CDR3 length: 13
D gene: NA
clone size: many
CDR3 protein: CASSQDIIYEQYF
CDR3 DNA: TGTGCCAGCAGCCAAGACATAATCTACGAGCAGTACTTC

V gene: TRBV25-1
J gene: TRBJ2-5
CDR3 length: 15
D gene: NA
clone size: many
CDR3 protein: CASSATRQAQETQYF
CDR3 DNA: TGTGCCAGCAGTGCAACGAGACAGGCTCAAGAGACCCAGTACTTC

V gene: TRBV12-3/TRBV12-4
J gene: TRBJ1-2
CDR3 length: 14
D gene: NA
clone size: few
CDR3 protein: CASSPNALATGYTF
CDR3 DNA: TGTGCCAGCAGTCCGAACGCCCTAGCCACCGGCTACACCTTC

V gene: TRBV10-1
J gene: TRBJ1-6
CDR3 length: 15
D gene: TRBD1
clone size: many
CDR3 protein: CANPSRDSMSSPLHF
CDR3 DNA: TGCGCCAATCCTAGCCGGGACAGTATGAGTTCACCCCTCCACTTT

V gene: TRBV2
J gene: TRBJ2-7
CDR3 length: 16
D gene: NA
clone size: NA
CDR3 protein: CASLNPTGHSSYEQYF
CDR3 DNA: TGTGCCAGCCTTAATCCGACAGGCCATAGCTCCTACGAGCAGTACTTC

V gene: TRBV6-1
J gene: TRBJ2-5
CDR3 length: 13
D gene: NA
clone size: many
CDR3 protein: CASIGQSGETQYF
CDR3 DNA: TGTGCCAGCATTGGGCAGTCAGGGGAGACCCAGTACTTC

V gene: TRBV12-3/TRBV12-4
J gene: TRBJ1-5
CDR3 length: 15
D gene: NA
clone size: few
CDR3 protein: CASGRVGGENQPQHF
CDR3 DNA: TGTGCCAGCGGACGAGTGGGAGGGGAGAATCAGCCCCAGCATTTT

V gene: TRBV6-5
J gene: TRBJ2-5
CDR3 length: 15
D gene: TRBD2
clone size: NA
CDR3 protein: CASSYGGTSGETQYF
CDR3 DNA: TGTGCCAGCAGTTACGGAGGGACTAGCGGGGAGACCCAGTACTTC

V gene: TRBV28
J gene: TRBJ2-7
CDR3 length: 11
D gene: NA
clone size: many
CDR3 protein: CASSSFAEQYF
CDR3 DNA: TGTGCCAGCAGTTCTTTCGCCGAGCAGTACTTC

V gene: TRBV6-1
J gene: TRBJ2-2
CDR3 length: 14
D gene: NA
clone size: NA
CDR3 protein: CASMGTYGTGELFF
CDR3 DNA: TGTGCCAGCATGGGGACTTACGGGACCGGGGAGCTGTTTTTT

V gene: TRBV30
J gene: TRBJ2-7
CDR3 length: 11
D gene: NA
clone size: few
CDR3 protein: CAWMDRSEQYF
CDR3 DNA: TGTGCCTGGATGGACAGATCCGAGCAGTACTTC

V gene: TRBV12-3/TRBV12-4
J gene: TRBJ1-2
CDR3 length: 14
D gene: TRBD1
clone size: NA
CDR3 protein: CASSFSDRGYGYTF
CDR3 DNA: TGTGCCAGCAGTTTTTCGGACAGGGGGTATGGCTACACCTTC

V gene: TRBV14
J gene: TRBJ1-1
CDR3 length: 15
D gene: NA
clone size: few
CDR3 protein: CASSQDPGPITEAFF
CDR3 DNA: TGTGCCAGCAGCCAAGATCCAGGCCCCATCACTGAAGCTTTCTTT

V gene: TRBV7-9
J gene: TRBJ2-7
CDR3 length: 15
D gene: NA
clone size: many
CDR3 protein: CASSLVAGGGGEQYF
CDR3 DNA: TGTGCCAGCAGCTTAGTTGCAGGTGGGGGAGGCGAGCAGTACTTC

V gene: TRBV11-2
J gene: TRBJ2-5
CDR3 length: 17
D gene: NA
clone size: few
CDR3 protein: CASSSLSMSLREETQYF
CDR3 DNA: TGTGCCAGCAGCTCACTATCCATGAGCCTGCGGGAAGAGACCCAGTACTTC

V gene: TRBV6-5
J gene: TRBJ2-1
CDR3 length: 16
D gene: TRBD2
clone size: few
CDR3 protein: CASSYSGGVSYNEQFF
CDR3 DNA: TGTGCCAGCAGTTACAGCGGGGGGGTCTCCTACAATGAGCAGTTCTTC

V gene: TRBV28
J gene: TRBJ1-1
CDR3 length: 13
D gene: NA
clone size: many
CDR3 protein: CASSLWRNTEAFF
CDR3 DNA: TGTGCCAGCAGTTTATGGAGGAACACTGAAGCTTTCTTT

V gene: TRBV4-1
J gene: TRBJ1-1
CDR3 length: 16
D gene: NA
clone size: few
CDR3 protein: CASSPPGPLRTTEAFF
CDR3 DNA: TGCGCCAGCAGCCCCCCCGGCCCACTTCGGACGACTGAAGCTTTCTTT

V gene: TRBV5-1
J gene: TRBJ2-7
CDR3 length: 14
D gene: NA
clone size: NA
CDR3 protein: CASSFGPGSYEQYF
CDR3 DNA: TGCGCCAGCAGCTTCGGTCCGGGGAGCTACGAGCAGTACTTC

V gene: TRBV30
J gene: TRBJ1-1
CDR3 length: 12
D gene: NA
clone size: many
CDR3 protein: CAWSPMNTEAFF
CDR3 DNA: TGTGCCTGGAGTCCGATGAACACTGAAGCTTTCTTT

V gene: TRBV6-1
J gene: TRBJ2-2
CDR3 length: 16
D gene: TRBD2
clone size: NA
CDR3 protein: CASSAGLAGESGELFF
CDR3 DNA: TGTGCCAGCAGCGCAGGACTAGCGGGAGAGTCCGGGGAGCTGTTTTTT

V gene: TRBV5-1
J gene: TRBJ1-1
CDR3 length: 14
D gene: TRBD1
clone size: NA
CDR3 protein: CASMITGGETEAFF
CDR3 DNA: TGCGCCAGCATGATTACAGGGGGCGAGACTGAAGCTTTCTTT

V gene: TRBV28
J gene: TRBJ1-1
CDR3 length: 14
D gene: NA
clone size: many
CDR3 protein: CASSLIGRVTEAFF
CDR3 DNA: TGTGCCAGCAGTTTGATCGGGCGCGTAACTGAAGCTTTCTTT